The next 2 T cell receptor beta chains were all read from a single sample in a study of blood T cell repertoires in COVID-19. Sequencing was performed with immunoSEQ multiplex PCR; in TCRdb, only in-frame clones are kept and a portion is missing. The data hold about 140,000 clones, with 88% observed a single time. Material: peripheral blood. The receptors here all came from a woman aged 45-65 years with acute or convalescent COVID-19.

The chain links TRBV27 to TRBJ2-7, with 10 positions matching TRBD1. Trimming cost V 5 bases and J 4 bases; bases outside gene matches: 5. The CDR3 has 14 residues. The germline CDR1 and CDR2 sequences are MNHEY and SMNVEV (reference sequence). The CDR3: CASSVRDRGYEQYF. Here the CDR3 DNA reads TGTGCCAGCAGTGTCCGGGACAGGGGATACGAGCAGTACTTC.

The CDR3 loop reads CASSLYGGYTF. Here the CDR3 DNA reads TGTGCCAGCAGCTTATACGGGGGCTACACCTTC. The rearrangement uses TRBV12-3 or TRBV12-4 and TRBJ1-2; no clear D gene. The CDR3 covers 11 residues. V was cut by 6 bases and J by 8 bases, with 10 bases left in between.